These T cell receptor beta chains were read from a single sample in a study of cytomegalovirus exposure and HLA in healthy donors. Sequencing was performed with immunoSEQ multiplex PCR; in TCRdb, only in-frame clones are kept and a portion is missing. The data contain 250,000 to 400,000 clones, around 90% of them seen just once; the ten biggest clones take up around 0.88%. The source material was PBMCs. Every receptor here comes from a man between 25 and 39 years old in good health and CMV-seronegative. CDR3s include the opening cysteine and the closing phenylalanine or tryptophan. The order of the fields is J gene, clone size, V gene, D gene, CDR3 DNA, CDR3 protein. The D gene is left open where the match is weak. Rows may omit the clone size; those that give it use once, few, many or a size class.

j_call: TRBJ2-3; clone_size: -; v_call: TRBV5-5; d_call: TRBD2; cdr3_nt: TGTGCCAGCAGCTTGGATTACGCTAGCGGTGGGAGGGATACGCAGTATTTT; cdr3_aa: CASSLDYASGGRDTQYF
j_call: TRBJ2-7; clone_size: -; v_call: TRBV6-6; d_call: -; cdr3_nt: TGTGCCAGCAGGGGGGGTCGGTCCTACGAGCAGTACTTC; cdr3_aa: CASRGGRSYEQYF
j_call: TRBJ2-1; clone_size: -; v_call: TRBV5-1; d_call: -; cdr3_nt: TGCGCCAGCAGCTACAATTACAATGAGCAGTTCTTC; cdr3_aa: CASSYNYNEQFF
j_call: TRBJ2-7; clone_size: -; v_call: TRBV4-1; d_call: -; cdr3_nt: TGCGCCAGCAGCCAAGCGAGGATTTTCCCCTACGAGCAGTACTTC; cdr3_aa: CASSQARIFPYEQYF
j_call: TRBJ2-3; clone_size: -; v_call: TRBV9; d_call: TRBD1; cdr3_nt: TGTGCCAGCAGCCTCTCGGACAGGGTAGATACGCAGTATTTT; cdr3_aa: CASSLSDRVDTQYF
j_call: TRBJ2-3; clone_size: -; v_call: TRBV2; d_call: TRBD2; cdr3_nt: TGTGCCAGCAGTGATTCGGCGGGAGATGGGTATACGCAGTATTTT; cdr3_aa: CASSDSAGDGYTQYF
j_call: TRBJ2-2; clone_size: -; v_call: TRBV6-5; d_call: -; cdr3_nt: TGTGCCAGCAGTTACGGCAGGGGCACCGGGGAGCTGTTTTTT; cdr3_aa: CASSYGRGTGELFF
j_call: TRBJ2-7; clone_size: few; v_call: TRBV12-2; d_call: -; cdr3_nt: TGTGCAAGTCGCTTCGGGACAGCATACGAGCAGTACTTC; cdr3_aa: CASRFGTAYEQYF
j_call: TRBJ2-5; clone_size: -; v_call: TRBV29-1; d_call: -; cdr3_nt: TGCAGCGTGGATTTGGAGGCGGATCAAGAGACCCAGTACTTC; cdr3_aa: CSVDLEADQETQYF
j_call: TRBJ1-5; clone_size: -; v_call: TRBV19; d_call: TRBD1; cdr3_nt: TGTGCCAGTAGGACAGGGGGCAGTCAGCCCCAGCATTTT; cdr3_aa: CASRTGGSQPQHF
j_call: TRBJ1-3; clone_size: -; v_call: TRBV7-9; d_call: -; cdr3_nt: TGTGCCAGCAGCTATGCGGGTTCTAGGGATGGAAACACCATATATTTT; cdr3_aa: CASSYAGSRDGNTIYF
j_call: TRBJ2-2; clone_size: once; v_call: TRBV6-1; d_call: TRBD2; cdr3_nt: TGTGCCAGCAGTGTAGCGGGGGGTGGCACCGGGGAGCTGTTTTTT; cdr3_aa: CASSVAGGGTGELFF
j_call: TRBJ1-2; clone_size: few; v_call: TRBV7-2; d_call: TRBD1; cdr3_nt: TGTGCCAGCAGCTTAGCGTCAGGGGGCTATGGCTACACCTTC; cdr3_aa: CASSLASGGYGYTF
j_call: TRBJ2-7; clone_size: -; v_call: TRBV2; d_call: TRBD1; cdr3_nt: TGTGCCAGCAGAAGGGACAGGGGGGACTACGAGCAGTACTTC; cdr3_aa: CASRRDRGDYEQYF
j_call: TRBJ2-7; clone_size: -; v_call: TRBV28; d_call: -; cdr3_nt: TGTGCCAGCCTGAACGAGGGAACCTACGAGCAGTACTTC; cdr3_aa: CASLNEGTYEQYF
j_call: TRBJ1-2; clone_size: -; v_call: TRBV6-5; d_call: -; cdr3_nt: TGTGCCAGCAGTTACCGAGGGCTCCGGGGTGGCTACACCTTC; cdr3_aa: CASSYRGLRGGYTF
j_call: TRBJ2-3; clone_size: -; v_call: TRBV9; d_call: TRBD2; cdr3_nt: TGTGCCAGCCGGACTAGCGGGCAAACAGATACGCAGTATTTT; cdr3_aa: CASRTSGQTDTQYF